Each of the 8 T cell receptor beta chains below was sequenced from the same sample in a study of radiation and T cells in renal cell carcinoma. Documented time point: baseline pretreatment blood. The treatment denotes: 15 Gy SBRT to primary tumor, nephrectomy 4 weeks later. Data came from immunoSEQ multiplex PCR; TCRdb stores just in-frame clones and leaves some out. The sample records 100,000 to 150,000 clones, roughly 80% being singletons. This sample comprised blood, obtained from a patient whose treatment included radiotherapy and nephrectomy. These receptor sequences come from a woman in her sixties with renal cell carcinoma.

The chain combines TRBV6-6 with TRBJ1-3; D is ambiguous. This CDR3 is 14 amino acids long. The germline V gene has CDR1 MNHNY and CDR2 SVGAGI (reference sequence). The V end lost 7 bases, the J end lost 0 bases, and 10 bases lay between the germline ends. CDR3 bases: TGTGCCAGCACCGGCTTCGGCTCTGGAAACACCATATATTTT. Translating it yields CASTGFGSGNTIYF.

The chain carries TRBV5-1 and TRBJ1-3; the D is unclear. V gave up 5 bases and J gave up 0 bases, with 12 bases separating them. This CDR3 contains 15 residues. The germline V gene encodes CDR1 SGHRS and CDR2 YFSETQ. The DNA for the CDR3 is TGCGCCAGCAGGGCTGCCACAGACTCTGGAAACACCATATATTTT. This sequence encodes CASRAATDSGNTIYF.

The chain combines TRBV6-1 with TRBJ1-1; D gene uncertain. CDR3 length: 15 residues. Trimming shortened V by 3 bases and J by 0 bases, and 11 bases separated the two germline ends. Looked up from germline, CDR1 is MNHNS and CDR2 is SASEGT. The DNA of the CDR3 is TGTGCCAGCAGTGAGACCACCTCATTGAACACTGAAGCTTTCTTT. It yields the protein CASSETTSLNTEAFF.

DNA for the CDR3: TGTGCCAGCAGTGAACGAGAGGGCCCCTATGGCTACACCTTC. It codes for CASSEREGPYGYTF. The J gene is TRBJ1-2, the V gene TRBV2; D call uncertain. CDR1 is SNHLY and CDR2 is FYNNEI in the germline V gene. This CDR3 comprises 14 residues. V lost 2 bases to trimming and J lost 4 bases, with 11 bases between them.

The chain joins TRBV28 to TRBJ1-5; tentatively, D is TRBD1 (5 bases). Germline V gives CDR1 MDHEN, CDR2 SYDVKM. V was cut by 6 bases and J by 0 bases, with 9 bases left in between. The CDR3 consists of 14 residues. The CDR3 sequence: CASSGGSSNQPQHF. DNA for the CDR3: TGTGCCAGCAGCGGGGGATCTAGCAATCAGCCCCAGCATTTT.

V is TRBV5-6 and J is TRBJ2-2; maybe TRBD2 (5 bases). The germline gives CDR1 SGHDT, CDR2 YYEEEE. CDR3 length: 16 residues. V lost 6 bases to trimming and J lost 2 bases, with 17 bases between them. The CDR3 region has the DNA TGTGCCAGCATCATCAGGAGAGGGTTCAACACCGGGGAGCTGTTTTTT. Its protein is CASIIRRGFNTGELFF.

V is TRBV5-4 and J is TRBJ1-1; TRBD1 agrees at 7 bases. V gave up 6 bases and J gave up 6 bases; unmatched junction bases: 8. Germline V lookup: CDR1 SGHNT, CDR2 YYREEE (reference sequence). This CDR3 contains 13 residues. Written as DNA, the CDR3 is TGTGCCAGCACAATCAGGGGGTCGTCTGAAGCTTTCTTT. Its protein product is CASTIRGSSEAFF.

The genes are TRBV5-4 and TRBJ1-1; possible D gene TRBD1, 6 bases. The CDR3 sequence is 14 residues long. V was trimmed by 3 bases and J by 4 bases, leaving 13 bases between them. The germline V gene has CDR1 SGHNT and CDR2 YYREEE (reference sequence). CDR3 DNA sequence: TGTGCCAGCAGCTCCAGGGGAGGGAGCACTGAAGCTTTCTTT. It translates to CASSSRGGSTEAFF.